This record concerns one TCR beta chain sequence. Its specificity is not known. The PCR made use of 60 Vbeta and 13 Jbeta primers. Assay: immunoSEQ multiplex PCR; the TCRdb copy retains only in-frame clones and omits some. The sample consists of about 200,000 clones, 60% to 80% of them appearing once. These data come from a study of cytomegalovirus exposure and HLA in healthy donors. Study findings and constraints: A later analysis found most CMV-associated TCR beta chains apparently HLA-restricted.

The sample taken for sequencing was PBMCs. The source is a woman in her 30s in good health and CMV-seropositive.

CDR3 in DNA: TGTGCCAGCAGTGAAGCCTACTCTGGAAACACCATATATTTT. Protein: CASSEAYSGNTIYF. The chain is built from TRBV2 and TRBJ1-3; D gene ambiguous. Germline V gene lookup returns CDR1 SNHLY and CDR2 FYNNEI. Trimming removed 0 bases from V and 0 bases from J, with 3 bases in between. The CDR3 extends over 14 amino acids.